The clone carrying this T cell receptor beta chain was detected a few times. As yet, its antigen is unknown. Healthy Caucasians made up all donors. The CDR3 has 16 residues. This sample is part of a study of identical twins. Study-wide points: Analyses of zero insertions could be partly confounded by invariant MAIT and iNKT cells. Models underestimated how often monozygotic twins shared out-of-frame TCR alpha.

Template switching added a universal primer binding site, and final cDNA carried unique molecular identifiers. TCRdb called the 5' RACE reads again in MiXCR, with one record for every CDR3 protein. The sample lists roughly 1,500,000 distinct CDR3 sequences, about 31% occurring once. The sequenced sample was cord blood. This receptor was taken from a newborn girl in good health. This chain joins TRBV21-1 and TRBJ2-1; no DNA check was done on the table's D call, TRBD1. TRBV21-1 is marked as a pseudogene. Written as DNA, the CDR3 is TGTGCCAGCAGCAAAGCGGACAGGCTTTGCAACAATGAGCAGTTCTTC. This translates into CASSKADRLCNNEQFF.